These 16 T cell receptor beta chains originate from one sample sequenced in a study of CD8+CD57+ T cells in acquired aplastic anemia. Flow cytometry had shown expanded CD8+CD57+ cells in the patients chosen for sequencing. The use of genomic DNA as template underpinned the TCR beta VDJ and CDR3 profiling. TCRdb used MiXCR to reprocess the reads, holding one entry per CDR3 protein. The profile shows approximately 160,000 distinct CDR3 sequences, around half of them singletons. Specimen: sorted CD4+, CD8+, or CD8+CD57+ T cells (not recorded which) from PBMCs. All receptors derive from a human donor with aplastic anemia.

On this clonotype itself: The junction does not match germline at one end; this may be a read error. V and J are TRBV10-3 and TRBJ2-7; 10 nucleotides match TRBD2. The CDR3 has 16 residues. The germline V gene encodes CDR1 ENHRY and CDR2 SYGVKD. This chain's CDR3 is CASSYPPSGSSYEQYF. As DNA, the CDR3 is TGTGCCAGCAGTTATCCCCCTAGCGGGAGCTCCTACGAGCAGTACTTC.

To note about this clonotype: The junction shows a germline mismatch at one end, possibly a read error. V gene TRBV6-1 combines with J gene TRBJ2-1; unclear D gene. CDR3 length: 14 residues. From germline, CDR1 is MNHNS and CDR2 SASEGT. CDR3 nucleotide sequence: TGTGCCAGCAGTGACCCACACTCGATTAATGAGCAGCTCTTC. Its protein product is CASSDPHSINEQLF.

This CDR3 reads CASSPGTGGTYEQYV. The CDR3 DNA follows: TGTGCCAGCAGTCCCGGGACAGGGGGTACCTACGAGCAGTACGTC. The rearrangement joins TRBV12-3 or TRBV12-4 to TRBJ2-7; TRBD1 matches 11 bases. The CDR3 spans 15 residues. V lost 5 bases, J lost 2 bases, and 5 bases stayed unmatched.

This clonotype was recorded many times. The rearrangement joins TRBV19 to TRBJ1-1, with D possibly matching TRBD1 (6 bases). Trimming took 7 bases from V and 8 from J, leaving 17 bases between them. The CDR3 is 13 amino acids. Germline assignment: CDR1 LNHDA and CDR2 SQIVND (reference sequence). This CDR3 reads CASNKIGQTEAFF. The CDR3, as DNA: TGTGCCAGTAACAAGATCGGACAGACAGAAGCTTTCTTT. The variable domain in full, completed from reference TRBV19 and TRBJ1-1, reads DGGITQSPKYLFRKEGQNVTLSCEQNLNHDAMYWYRQDPGQGLRLIYYSQIVNDFQKGDIAEGYSVSREKKESFPLTVTSAQKNPTAFYLCASNKIGQTEAFFGQGTRLTVV.

A note on this clonotype: A much bigger clone sits one base away, suggesting this may be a read error. The chain recombines TRBV2 with TRBJ2-7, with D maybe TRBD2 (7 bases). The CDR3 consists of 14 residues. Germline V CDR1 and CDR2: SNHLY, FYNNEI. With 7 bases removed from V and 6 bases from J, the gap between germline ends came to 19 bases. In nucleotides, the CDR3 is TGTGCCAGCATCCGAGGGGGAGGGTTTCTCGAGCAGTACTTC. It encodes CASIRGGGFLEQYF. The complete variable domain, with remaining parts taken from reference TRBV2 and TRBJ2-7, reads EPEVTQTPSHQVTQMGQEVILRCVPISNHLYFYWYRQILGQKVEFLVSFYNNEISEKSEIFDDQFSVERPDGSNFTLKIRSTKLEDSAMYFCASIRGGGFLEQYFGPGTRLTVT.

J is TRBJ1-1 and V is TRBV5-1; D remains ambiguous. Germline lookup yields CDR1 SGHRS and CDR2 YFSETQ. Trimming pared 2 bases from V and 5 bases from J, leaving 13 bases between. The CDR3 runs 14 residues. CDR3 nucleotides: TGCGCCAGCAGCTTTTCAGGAAGACGGACTGAAGCTTTCTTT. As protein: CASSFSGRRTEAFF.

A word on this clonotype: This clone may be a read error of a much larger clone one base away. V gene TRBV10-3 combines with J gene TRBJ1-2; no clear D. This CDR3 comprises 14 residues. The V gene lost 11 bases and the J gene lost 4 bases, with 20 bases spanning the gap. The V gene's germline CDR1 is ENHRY and CDR2 SYGVKD. In DNA form, the CDR3 reads TGTGCCTGCACTCAGCGGGTGGAGGCCTATGGCTACACCTTC. Translating it yields CACTQRVEAYGYTF.

The V and J genes are TRBV7-2 and TRBJ2-7; D unresolved. The CDR3 is 12 amino acids. Deletions cut 8 bases from V and 4 bases from J, with 12 bases between. The germline V gene has CDR1 SGHTA and CDR2 FQGNSA. This CDR3 is CASLMMGYEQYF. The DNA for the CDR3 is TGTGCCAGCCTAATGATGGGTTACGAGCAGTACTTC.

The rearrangement uses TRBV29-1 and TRBJ2-7; unclear D gene. The CDR3 has 13 amino acids. V shed 5 bases and J shed 2 bases, with 13 bases lying between them. The germline CDR1 and CDR2 sequences are SQVTM and ANQGSEA. CDR3 bases: TGCAGCGTTTTCCTTACAGCAACCTACGAGCAGTACTTC. This codes for CSVFLTATYEQYF.

The chain employs TRBV7-2 and TRBJ1-3; D is unclear. The CDR3 sequence is 13 residues long. Trimming stripped 1 base from V and 4 bases from J, with 5 bases between. Germline values: CDR1 SGHTA, CDR2 FQGNSA. The CDR3 nucleotides are TGTGCCAGCAGCTTAGGGATGGGAAACACCATATATTTT. It yields the protein CASSLGMGNTIYF.

This clonotype has only a few counts. This may be a read error: a much more frequent sequence differs by one nucleotide. The rearrangement joins TRBV5-1 to TRBJ1-6; D perhaps matches TRBD1 (6 bases). The germline V gene encodes CDR1 SGHRS and CDR2 YFSETQ. The CDR3 contains 15 residues. In DNA form, the CDR3 reads TGCGCCCGCAGCTTGGATGGTAGGGGCCAGGGGCCCCTCCACTTT. Translated, it gives CARSLDGRGQGPLHF. The whole variable domain, filled in from reference TRBV5-1 and TRBJ1-6, reads KAGVTQTPRYLIKTRGQQVTLSCSPISGHRSVSWYQQTPGQGLQFLFEYFSETQRNKGNFPGRFSGRQFSNSRSEMNVSTLELGDSALYLCARSLDGRGQGPLHFGNGTRLTVT.

Comments on this clonotype: Compared with germline, one end of the junction differs, possibly owing to a read error. This rearrangement joins TRBV6-1 to TRBJ1-2; 9 bases fit TRBD1. CDR1 and CDR2 (germline): MNHNS, SASEGT. The CDR3 contains 14 residues. The CDR3 spells CASSEAVTGGGYAF. The CDR3 DNA sequence: TGTGCCAGCAGTGAAGCAGTGACAGGGGGAGGCTACGCCTTC.

This clonotype was observed many times. The chain employs TRBV11-2 and TRBJ2-3, with 9 bases aligning to TRBD2. Germline CDR1 reads SGHAT; CDR2 reads FQNNGV. With 2 bases clipped from V and 5 bases from J, the junction kept 5 bases outside the gene matches. The CDR3 totals 15 residues. The CDR3 DNA is TGTGCCAGCAGCTTACAGCGGGGGGATGTAGATACGCAGTATTTT. Amino acids: CASSLQRGDVDTQYF.

The CDR3 here is CAISETVSGNQPQHF. In nucleotides, the CDR3 is TGTGCCATCAGTGAGACAGTCTCGGGCAATCAGCCCCAGCATTTT. The chain links TRBV10-3 to TRBJ1-5; D gene uncertain. This CDR3 has 15 amino acids. V was clipped by 2 bases and J by 2 bases, with 10 bases between them. Germline CDR1 ENHRY, CDR2 SYGVKD.

The chain links TRBV10-1 to TRBJ1-2; TRBD1 aligns across 9 bases. Germline values: CDR1 WNHNN, CDR2 SYGVQD (reference sequence). The CDR3 has 11 amino acids. J was trimmed by 2 bases and V by 11 bases; bases with no gene match: 0. CDR3 region: CAGTGNYGYTF. Written as DNA, the CDR3 is TGCGCCGGGACAGGGAACTATGGCTACACCTTC.

This chain joins TRBV7-6 and TRBJ2-1; 9 nucleotides line up with TRBD1. The V segment lost 3 bases and the J segment 10 bases; nucleotides outside the gene matches: 13. The CDR3 is 16 amino acids. Germline loops: CDR1 SGHVS, CDR2 FNYEAQ. Here the CDR3 reads CASSLENLGQGREQFF. CDR3 nucleotide sequence: TGTGCCAGCAGCTTGGAAAACCTGGGACAGGGTCGAGAGCAGTTCTTC.